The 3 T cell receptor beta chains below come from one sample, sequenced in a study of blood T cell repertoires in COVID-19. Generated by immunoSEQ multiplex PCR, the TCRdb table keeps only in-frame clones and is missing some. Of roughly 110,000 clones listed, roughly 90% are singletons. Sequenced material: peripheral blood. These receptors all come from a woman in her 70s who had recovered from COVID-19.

The CDR3 region is CASKWRDSYEQYF. Written as DNA, the CDR3 is TGTGCCAGCAAGTGGCGGGACTCCTACGAGCAGTACTTC. The gene calls are TRBV12-3 or TRBV12-4 and TRBJ2-7, with TRBD2 as a possible D gene (6 bases). This CDR3 is 13 amino acids long. Trimming cost V 7 bases and J 0 bases, with 10 bases left between them.

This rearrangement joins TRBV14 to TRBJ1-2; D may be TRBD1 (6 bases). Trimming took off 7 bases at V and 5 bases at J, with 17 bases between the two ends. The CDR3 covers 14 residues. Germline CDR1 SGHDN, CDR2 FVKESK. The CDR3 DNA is TGTGCCAGCAAAAAACCTGGGACACTATATGGCTACACCTTC. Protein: CASKKPGTLYGYTF. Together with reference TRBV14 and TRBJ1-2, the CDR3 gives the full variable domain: EAGVTQFPSHSVIEKGQTVTLRCDPISGHDNLYWYRRVMGKEIKFLLHFVKESKQDESGMPNNRFLAERTGGTYSTLKVQPAELEDSGVYFCASKKPGTLYGYTFGSGTRLTVV.

CDR3 nucleotides: TGTGCCACCAGCAGGGGGACAGGGGGCGCCGGGGAGCTGTTTTTT. Protein: CATSRGTGGAGELFF. This sequence joins TRBV15 and TRBJ2-2; 12 bases are a match to TRBD1. The CDR3 extends over 15 amino acids. CDR1 is LNHNV and CDR2 is YYDKDF in the germline V gene (reference sequence). V lost 3 bases, J lost 6 bases, and 2 bases stayed unmatched.